The text below deals with one T cell receptor beta chain. The source of the sample is a study of patients and donors after allogeneic stem cell transplantation. The junction had 9 bases not matched to a gene; V was cut back by 2 bases and J by 2 bases. Germline-derived CDR1 and CDR2 are MNHEY and SVGEGT. The CDR3 covers 16 residues. TCRdb recomputed calls from the RT-PCR reads with MiXCR, one row per CDR3 protein. The sample records 70,000 to 75,000 distinct CDR3 sequences, more than 20% being singletons. The chain uses TRBV6-2 or TRBV6-3 and TRBJ2-7, with TRBD1 matching 7 bases. The TCR was taken from a human donor who was either an allogeneic HSCT recipient or a stem cell or donor lymphocyte infusion donor (not recorded which). It is not recorded whose cells these are; they may come from a transplant donor. Sequenced input: blood, either unsorted or a sorted T cell fraction (not recorded which). The DNA for the CDR3 is TGTGCCAGCAGTTACACCCGAACACAGGGGACCTACGAGCAGTACTTC. Protein sequence: CASSYTRTQGTYEQYF.